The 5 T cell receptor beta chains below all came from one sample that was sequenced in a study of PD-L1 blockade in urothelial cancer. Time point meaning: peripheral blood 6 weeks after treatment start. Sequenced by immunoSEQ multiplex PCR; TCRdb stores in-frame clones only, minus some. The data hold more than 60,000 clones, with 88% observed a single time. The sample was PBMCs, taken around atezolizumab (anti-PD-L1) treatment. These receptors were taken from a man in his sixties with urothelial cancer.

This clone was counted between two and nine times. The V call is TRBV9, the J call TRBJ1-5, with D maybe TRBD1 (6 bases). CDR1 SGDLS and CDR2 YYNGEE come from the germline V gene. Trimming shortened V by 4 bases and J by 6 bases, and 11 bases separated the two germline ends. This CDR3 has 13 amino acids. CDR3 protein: CASSRGFGQPQHF. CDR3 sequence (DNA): TGTGCCAGCAGCAGGGGGTTTGGTCAGCCCCAGCATTTT.

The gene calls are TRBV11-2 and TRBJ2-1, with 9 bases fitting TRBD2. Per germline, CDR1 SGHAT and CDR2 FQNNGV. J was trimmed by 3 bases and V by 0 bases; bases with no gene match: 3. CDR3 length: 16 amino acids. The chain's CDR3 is CASSLEPTSGYNEQFF. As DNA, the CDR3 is TGTGCCAGCAGCTTAGAGCCGACTAGCGGCTACAATGAGCAGTTCTTC.

CDR3 amino acids: CASRQGAYNEQFF. The CDR3 DNA sequence: TGTGCCAGCCGACAGGGGGCCTACAATGAGCAGTTCTTC. The gene calls are TRBV7-2 and TRBJ2-1; 9 bases agree with TRBD1. Unmatched junction bases numbered 1, after V lost 8 bases and J lost 2 bases. The CDR3 runs 13 residues. Germline V gives CDR1 SGHTA, CDR2 FQGNSA. The full variable domain, in which reference TRBV7-2 and TRBJ2-1 provide the parts outside the CDR3, is GAGVSQSPSNKVTEKGKDVELRCDPISGHTALYWYRQSLGQGLEFLIYFQGNSAPDKSGLPSDRFSAERTGGSVSTLTIQRTQQEDSAVYLCASRQGAYNEQFFGPGTRLTVL.

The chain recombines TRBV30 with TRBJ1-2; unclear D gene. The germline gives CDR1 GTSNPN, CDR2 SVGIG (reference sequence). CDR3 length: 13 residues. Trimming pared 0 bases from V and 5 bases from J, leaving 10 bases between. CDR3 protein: CAWSVSVWYGYTF. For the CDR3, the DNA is TGTGCCTGGAGTGTATCGGTGTGGTATGGCTACACCTTC.

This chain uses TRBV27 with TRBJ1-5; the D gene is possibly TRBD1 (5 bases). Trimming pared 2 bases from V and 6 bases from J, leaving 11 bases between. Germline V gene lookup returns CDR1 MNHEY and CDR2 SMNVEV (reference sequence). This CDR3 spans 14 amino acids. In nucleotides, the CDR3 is TGTGCCAGCAGTTTAACCGGGGGTGCTCAGCCCCAGCATTTT. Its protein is CASSLTGGAQPQHF.